Listed below are T cell receptor beta chains from one sample, sequenced in a study of identical twins. TCRdb processed the 5' RACE reads anew with MiXCR; each CDR3 protein has one entry. The data contain roughly 490,000 distinct CDR3 sequences, roughly an eighth of them seen just once; the ten biggest clones take up 0.8% to 1%. This sample also belongs to another study, concerning yellow fever vaccine responses in identical twins.

Sequenced material: CD4+ T cells sorted from blood. The origin of the receptors is a woman aged 18-35 years in good health. The CDR3 runs from the conserved cysteine through the conserved F or W. The D gene is left open where the match is weak. Size is omitted from some rows. Given values are once, few, many or a class for expanded clones.

j_call,clone_size,v_call,d_call,cdr3_aa,cdr3_nt
TRBJ2-7,-,TRBV18,TRBD2,CASSPATSGSYEQYF,TGTGCCAGCTCCCCAGCCACTAGCGGGTCCTACGAGCAGTACTTC
TRBJ1-2,many,TRBV12-3/TRBV12-4,-,CASSLGLQGYTF,TGTGCCAGCAGTTTAGGGCTACAGGGCTACACCTTC
TRBJ2-3,few,TRBV20-1,-,CSAVQGSDTQYF,TGCAGTGCCGTACAGGGCTCCGATACGCAGTATTTT
TRBJ2-1,many,TRBV29-1,-,CSVDSDGGNEQFF,TGCAGCGTTGATTCGGACGGGGGCAATGAGCAGTTCTTC
TRBJ2-1,-,TRBV6-1,TRBD2,CASRSGGAASYNEQFF,TGTGCCAGCAGGAGCGGGGGGGCTGCTTCTTACAATGAGCAGTTCTTC
TRBJ1-1,many,TRBV20-1,-,CSARDPRTGEAFF,TGCAGTGCTAGAGATCCTAGGACGGGTGAAGCTTTCTTT
TRBJ2-1,few,TRBV5-1,-,CASTSSSVGKGEQFF,TGCGCCAGCACTTCTAGTTCAGTAGGGAAAGGTGAGCAGTTCTTC
TRBJ2-1,few,TRBV12-5,TRBD2,CASGLDSGRYNEQFF,TGTGCTAGTGGTTTGGATAGCGGGAGGTACAATGAGCAGTTCTTC
TRBJ2-3,few,TRBV20-1,TRBD2,CSAMGLAGGSSTDTQYF,TGCAGTGCTATGGGACTAGCGGGGGGCTCTAGCACAGATACGCAGTATTTT
TRBJ2-1,many,TRBV6-5,TRBD2,CASSYSLGTGGNNEQFF,TGTGCCAGCAGTTACAGTTTGGGGACGGGGGGTAACAATGAGCAGTTCTTC
TRBJ2-2,-,TRBV11-1,-,CASGLVSTGELFF,TGTGCCAGCGGCTTAGTTAGCACCGGGGAGCTGTTTTTT
TRBJ1-1,many,TRBV3-1,TRBD1,CASSRRQGSTEAFF,TGTGCCAGCAGCCGCAGACAGGGAAGCACTGAAGCTTTCTTT
TRBJ1-6,few,TRBV19,-,CATSDSQIGALHF,TGTGCCACTTCGGACAGCCAAATAGGGGCCCTCCACTTT
TRBJ2-7,many,TRBV29-1,-,CSVDDSAYEQYF,TGCAGCGTCGATGACAGCGCCTACGAGCAGTACTTC
TRBJ2-7,-,TRBV20-1,TRBD2,CSALNSGRGSSEQYF,TGCAGTGCTCTCAATAGCGGGAGAGGGTCTAGCGAGCAGTACTTC
TRBJ2-2,few,TRBV6-5,-,CASSYAQPVGELFF,TGTGCCAGCAGTTACGCGCAGCCTGTCGGGGAGCTGTTTTTT
TRBJ2-2,few,TRBV12-3/TRBV12-4,-,CASSRRGGLVAGELFF,TGTGCCAGCAGTCGACGTGGGGGGCTGGTTGCCGGGGAGCTGTTTTTT
TRBJ1-1,-,TRBV5-1,-,CASSSGSNTEAFF,TGCGCCAGCAGCTCGGGCTCGAACACTGAAGCTTTCTTT
TRBJ2-1,-,TRBV7-2,-,CASSSSESSYNEQFF,TGTGCCAGCAGTTCTAGCGAGAGCTCCTACAATGAGCAGTTCTTC
TRBJ2-5,few,TRBV12-3/TRBV12-4,-,CASLLRGTKTQYF,TGTGCCAGCCTCCTCAGGGGTACGAAGACCCAGTACTTC
TRBJ2-2,-,TRBV7-3,TRBD2,CASSLIAGLAGAANTGELFF,TGTGCCAGCAGCTTAATCGCGGGACTAGCGGGAGCCGCGAACACCGGGGAGCTGTTTTTT
TRBJ2-1,many,TRBV12-3/TRBV12-4,TRBD2,CASSPGGRAADEQFF,TGTGCCAGCAGCCCGGGGGGGAGGGCCGCAGATGAGCAGTTCTTC
TRBJ2-7,-,TRBV3-1,-,CASSHSTYEQYF,TGTGCCAGCAGCCACTCTACCTACGAGCAGTACTTC
TRBJ2-1,-,TRBV11-3,TRBD2,CASSLFSGAYNEQFF,TGTGCCAGCAGCTTATTTAGCGGGGCTTACAATGAGCAGTTCTTC
TRBJ2-7,-,TRBV6-2/TRBV6-3,TRBD2,CASSYGTKGTYEQYF,TGTGCCAGCAGTTACGGGACTAAAGGGACCTACGAGCAGTACTTC
TRBJ2-1,few,TRBV27,TRBD2,CASSFFSSGLARNNEQFF,TGTGCCAGCAGTTTTTTTTCTTCGGGACTAGCGAGAAACAATGAGCAGTTCTTC
TRBJ2-1,-,TRBV7-3,TRBD1,CASSLGDRVSYNEQFF,TGTGCCAGCAGCTTGGGTGACAGGGTATCCTACAATGAGCAGTTCTTC
TRBJ2-7,-,TRBV7-2,-,CASSSWGSLAYEQYF,TGTGCCAGCAGCTCCTGGGGCAGCTTAGCCTACGAGCAGTACTTC
TRBJ1-1,many,TRBV27,TRBD1,CASSLEGGFTEAFF,TGTGCCAGCAGTTTAGAAGGGGGCTTTACTGAAGCTTTCTTT
TRBJ2-7,-,TRBV4-1,-,CASSQELGGYEQYF,TGCGCCAGCAGCCAAGAGTTGGGCGGCTACGAGCAGTACTTC
TRBJ2-5,many,TRBV20-1,-,CSARDGAAARETQYF,TGCAGTGCTAGAGATGGTGCTGCGGCCCGGGAGACCCAGTACTTC
TRBJ1-5,many,TRBV7-6,-,CASSLLGGGNQPQHF,TGTGCCAGCAGCTTATTGGGGGGGGGCAATCAGCCCCAGCATTTT
TRBJ2-1,few,TRBV28,TRBD2,CASSLGGGGNYNEQFF,TGTGCCAGCAGTTTAGGGGGCGGGGGGAACTACAATGAGCAGTTCTTC
TRBJ1-2,few,TRBV6-5,TRBD1,CASSYRQTGGYTF,TGTGCCAGCAGTTACCGCCAGACAGGGGGCTACACCTTC
TRBJ1-1,few,TRBV5-8,-,CASSPVGRPNTEAFF,TGTGCCAGCAGCCCGGTGGGCAGGCCGAACACTGAAGCTTTCTTT
TRBJ2-1,-,TRBV11-2,TRBD2,CASSLGAGGPQEQFF,TGTGCCAGCAGCTTAGGAGCGGGGGGGCCGCAGGAGCAGTTCTTC
TRBJ2-2,-,TRBV7-6,-,CASTYGIAFNTGELFF,TGTGCCAGCACCTACGGCATAGCCTTCAACACCGGGGAGCTGTTTTTT
TRBJ2-6,-,TRBV5-1,-,CASSFKDSGANVLTF,TGCGCCAGCAGCTTCAAGGACTCTGGGGCCAACGTCCTGACTTTC
TRBJ2-5,few,TRBV28,TRBD2,CASSFLAGGPGQETQYF,TGTGCCAGCAGTTTTTTAGCGGGAGGGCCTGGGCAAGAGACCCAGTACTTC
TRBJ2-7,few,TRBV6-2/TRBV6-3,TRBD1,CASSSRDRGGLYEQYF,TGTGCCAGCAGTTCCCGCGACAGGGGGGGGCTCTACGAGCAGTACTTC
TRBJ1-4,many,TRBV28,-,CASTQGNEKLFF,TGTGCCAGCACCCAGGGGAATGAAAAACTGTTTTTT
TRBJ1-5,few,TRBV29-1,-,CSVVYGPTGPQHF,TGCAGCGTTGTATACGGGCCGACGGGGCCCCAGCATTTT
TRBJ2-3,-,TRBV20-1,-,CSAQGGSKGPDTQYF,TGCAGTGCTCAAGGCGGATCAAAAGGTCCAGATACGCAGTATTTT
TRBJ1-3,-,TRBV20-1,-,CSASRAGNTIYF,TGCAGTGCTAGCAGGGCTGGAAACACCATATATTTT
TRBJ1-5,-,TRBV20-1,-,CSARDSGDHQPQHF,TGCAGTGCTAGAGATTCGGGGGACCATCAGCCCCAGCATTTT
TRBJ1-2,few,TRBV29-1,TRBD1,CSAPTGFLGYTF,TGCAGCGCTCCGACAGGGTTTCTAGGCTACACCTTC
TRBJ2-7,few,TRBV20-1,-,CSARSVRGKGEQYF,TGCAGTGCTAGGTCGGTTCGGGGGAAGGGGGAGCAGTACTTC
TRBJ2-5,-,TRBV12-3/TRBV12-4,-,CASSLVLGGANQETQYF,TGTGCCAGCAGTTTAGTTCTGGGGGGGGCAAACCAAGAGACCCAGTACTTC
TRBJ1-2,-,TRBV12-3/TRBV12-4,-,CASSLDRNYYGYTF,TGTGCCAGCAGTTTAGACAGAAACTACTATGGCTACACCTTC
TRBJ2-1,-,TRBV4-3,-,CASSQDLGRANEQFF,TGCGCCAGCAGCCAAGATTTGGGCAGGGCAAATGAGCAGTTCTTC
TRBJ2-2,-,TRBV11-2,-,CASSLRSLDTGELFF,TGTGCCAGCAGCTTACGCAGTTTGGACACCGGGGAGCTGTTTTTT
TRBJ2-7,-,TRBV11-2,TRBD2,CASSFTSGTSSYEQYF,TGTGCCAGCAGCTTCACCTCCGGGACTAGCTCCTACGAGCAGTACTTC
TRBJ2-7,few,TRBV4-3,TRBD1,CASSQHRDRGTYEQYF,TGCGCCAGCAGCCAACACCGGGACAGGGGAACCTACGAGCAGTACTTC
TRBJ2-1,-,TRBV5-1,TRBD1,CASSPRQGTDEQFF,TGCGCCAGCAGCCCGAGACAGGGGACGGATGAGCAGTTCTTC
TRBJ2-4,-,TRBV30,TRBD2,CAWVAGGIQLAKNIQYF,TGTGCCTGGGTAGCGGGAGGGATCCAACTAGCCAAAAACATTCAGTACTTC